The entry below describes one TCR beta chain. The data originate from a study of T cell responses to AZD1222 COVID-19 vaccine. This CDR3 region has 14 residues. Between the trimmed V and J ends, which lost 3 bases and 0 bases, there was a span of 7 bases. The germline V gene has CDR1 LNHDA and CDR2 SQIVND (reference sequence). Data came from immunoSEQ multiplex PCR; TCRdb stores just in-frame clones and leaves some out. The sample yields 180,000 or so clones, 80% to 95% seen once. This clonotype originated in an adult who received the AZD1222 COVID-19 vaccine. The V call is TRBV19, the J call TRBJ2-3; D unresolved. Here the sequenced sample was peripheral blood, taken 28 days after the second AZD1222 dose. The CDR3, as DNA: TGTGCCAGTAGTATCTACCCTAGCACAGATACGCAGTATTTT. This encodes CASSIYPSTDTQYF.